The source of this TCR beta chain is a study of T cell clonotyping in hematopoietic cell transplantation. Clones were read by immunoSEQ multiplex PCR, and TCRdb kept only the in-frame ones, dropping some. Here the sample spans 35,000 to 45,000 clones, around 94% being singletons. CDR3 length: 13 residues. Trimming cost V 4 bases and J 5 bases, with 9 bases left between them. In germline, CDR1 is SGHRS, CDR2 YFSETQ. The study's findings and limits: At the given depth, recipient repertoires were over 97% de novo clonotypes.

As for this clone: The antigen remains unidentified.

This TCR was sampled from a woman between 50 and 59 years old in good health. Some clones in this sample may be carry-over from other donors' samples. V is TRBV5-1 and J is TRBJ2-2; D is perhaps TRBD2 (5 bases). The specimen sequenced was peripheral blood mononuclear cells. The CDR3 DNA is TGCGCCAGCAGCCAATCGGGAACCGGGGAGCTGTTTTTT. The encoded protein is CASSQSGTGELFF.